This entry concerns a single TCR beta chain. Many counts were recorded for this clonotype. Its antigen target is currently unknown. Nothing much larger sits one base from this clone, and base qualities are not available. The method behind the library was PCR. For sequencing, an Illumina HiSeq 2500 was employed. Molecular barcoding was employed in the preparation of TCR libraries, with unique molecular identifiers being used to normalize TCRbeta repertoire quantification. The raw public reads went through TCRdb reprocessing: fastp at Q25, MiXCR clone calling, in-frame beta chains kept. Rows with one shared CDR3 protein collapse into an entry with the most common genes and DNA. The sample table contains 90,000 to 130,000 distinct CDR3 sequences; only one count was recorded for 10% to 13% of them. Approximately 36% of the sample is taken by the ten largest. The treatment or condition label for this specimen denotes: allogeneic hematopoietic cell transplantation with graft depleted of TCRalphabeta T cells and CD19 B cells. Transplant recipients were children who received TCRalphabeta/CD19-depleted allogeneic hematopoietic cell grafts.

These data are taken from a study of T-cell reconstitution after alpha-beta-depleted transplantation in children (dated by TCRdb to about 2016). As for the study more broadly: Using TCR repertoire profiling, the study followed T-cell immune reconstitution in a quantitative way in children after TCRalphabeta/CD19-depleted allogeneic hematopoietic cell transplantation. The full study reports these points: Hyperexpanded clone frequencies declined over subsequent months; after one year, T-cell counts and TCRbeta diversity were mostly attributed to newly produced T cells. In some patients, high TCRbeta diversity at day 60 was attributed to recipient T cells and intrathymic progenitors that had survived conditioning. The apparently early recovery of alphabetaT-cell counts about two months after transplant reportedly depended on only several hundred rapidly expanded clones that came from non-depleted graft cells.

The sequenced sample was PBMCs, obtained before TCRalphabeta/CD19-depleted stem cell transplant. This clonotype was sampled from a boy younger than 10 with acute lymphoblastic leukemia, due to receive a stem cell transplant.

The base sequence is TGTGCCACCAGCAGAGATGGGGCTAGCGGCTACAATGAGCAGTTCTTC. This yields the protein CATSRDGASGYNEQFF. The chain is made from TRBV15 and TRBJ2-1, and TRBD2 aligns with 7 junction nucleotides. Clipping removes 0 bases from V and 3 bases from J, with 5 as the unmatched junction base count. The CDR3 starts with the cysteine, ends with the phenylalanine, and has 16 residues. The retained sequence is limited to the CDR3, 48 bases, with the frame set at the first base. The germline V gene (reference sequence) sets CDR1 to LNHNV and CDR2 to YYDKDF.